These 3 T cell receptor beta chains came from one sample sequenced in a study of beta chain features in type 1 diabetes. Study findings and constraints: A moderate, significant TCRB CDR3 shortening appeared in type 1 diabetes across four CD4+ subsets.

The authors reverse transcribed all of the isolated RNA, so sequencing captured expressed TCRB transcripts. The table came from immunoSEQ multiplex PCR; TCRdb's copy has only in-frame clones and leaves some out. This table has about 240,000 clones, 14% appearing once. Antigens for these TCRs are unknown. Sequenced sample: naive CD4+ T cells from blood. The receptors originated from a young man with type 1 diabetes.

This chain joins TRBV15 and TRBJ2-2; D ambiguous. The germline V and J ends were trimmed by 4 bases and 6 bases, with 9 bases remaining between them. The CDR3 is 13 residues long. Germline V CDR1 and CDR2: LNHNV, YYDKDF (reference sequence). The CDR3 region is CATSIPVPGELFF. CDR3 sequence (DNA): TGTGCCACCAGCATCCCCGTCCCCGGGGAGCTGTTTTTT.

In this sample, this clone turned up a few times. For the CDR3, the DNA is TGTGCCAGCAGCCAAGATAGGGGAGGACAGGGGGCTATCGACGAGCAGTACTTC. This codes for CASSQDRGGQGAIDEQYF. The chain uses TRBV14 and TRBJ2-7; TRBD1 agrees at 11 bases. This CDR3 spans 18 amino acids. CDR1 and CDR2 (germline): SGHDN, FVKESK. With V trimmed by 0 bases and J by 5 bases, 12 bases remained unmatched.

The V call is TRBV6-1, the J call TRBJ2-1; 9 bases match TRBD1. Germline V gives CDR1 MNHNS, CDR2 SASEGT. The trim removed 6 bases at V and 5 bases at J, leaving 2 bases unmatched. The CDR3 totals 13 residues. The CDR3: CASRRTGDNEQFF. CDR3 sequence (DNA): TGTGCCAGCAGGAGGACAGGGGACAATGAGCAGTTCTTC.